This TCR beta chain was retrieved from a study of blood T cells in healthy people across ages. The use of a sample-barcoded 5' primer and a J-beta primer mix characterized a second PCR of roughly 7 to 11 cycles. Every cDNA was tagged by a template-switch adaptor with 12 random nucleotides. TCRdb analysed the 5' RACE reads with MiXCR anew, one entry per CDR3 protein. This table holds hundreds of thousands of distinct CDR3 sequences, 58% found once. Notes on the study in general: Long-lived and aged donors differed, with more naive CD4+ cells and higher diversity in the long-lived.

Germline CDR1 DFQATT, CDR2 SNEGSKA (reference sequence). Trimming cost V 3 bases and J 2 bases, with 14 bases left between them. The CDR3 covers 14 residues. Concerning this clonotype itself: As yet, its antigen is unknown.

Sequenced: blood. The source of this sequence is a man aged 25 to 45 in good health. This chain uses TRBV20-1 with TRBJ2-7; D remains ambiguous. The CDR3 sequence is CSASTTSVPYEQYF. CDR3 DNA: TGCAGTGCTAGTACGACCAGCGTGCCCTACGAGCAGTACTTC.